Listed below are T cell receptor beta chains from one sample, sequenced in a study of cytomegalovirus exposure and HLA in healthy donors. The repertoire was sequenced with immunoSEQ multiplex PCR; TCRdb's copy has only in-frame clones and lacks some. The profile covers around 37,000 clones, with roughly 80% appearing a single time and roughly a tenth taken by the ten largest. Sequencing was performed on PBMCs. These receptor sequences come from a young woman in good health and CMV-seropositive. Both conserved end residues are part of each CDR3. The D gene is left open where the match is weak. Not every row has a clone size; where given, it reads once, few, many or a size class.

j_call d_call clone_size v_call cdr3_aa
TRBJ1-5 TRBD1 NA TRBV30 CAWSKGAQPQHF
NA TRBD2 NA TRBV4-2 CASSQASGGQYEQYF
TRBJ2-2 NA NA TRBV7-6 CASSFLNTGELFF
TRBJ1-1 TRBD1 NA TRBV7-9 CAIPMTGGTEAFF
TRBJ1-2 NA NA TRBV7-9 CATLTGSSYGYTF
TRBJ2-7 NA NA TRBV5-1 CASSFQRVSSYEQYF
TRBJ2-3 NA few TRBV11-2 CASSFARDSDTDTQYF
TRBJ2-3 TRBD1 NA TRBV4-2 CASSQGGQEPSTQYF
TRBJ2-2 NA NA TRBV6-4 CASSLDTGELFF
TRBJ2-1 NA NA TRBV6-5 CASSYDSYNEQFF
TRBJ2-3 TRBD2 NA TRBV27 CASSGLAGAATDTQYF
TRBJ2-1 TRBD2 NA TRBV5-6 CASSLPLAGYNEQFF
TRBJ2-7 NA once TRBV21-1 CATVGGREYEQYF
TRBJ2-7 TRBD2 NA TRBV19 CASSRGDSYEQYF
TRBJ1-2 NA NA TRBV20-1 CSARVPNGYTF
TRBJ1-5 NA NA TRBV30 CAWSSKGRDNQPQHF
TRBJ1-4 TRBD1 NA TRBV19 CAADGQGASEEKLFF
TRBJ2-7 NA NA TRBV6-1 CASSLHSYEQYF
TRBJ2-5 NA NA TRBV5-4 CASSLGGGGWRQETQYF
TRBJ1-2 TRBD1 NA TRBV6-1 CASRTDRVPDYGYTF
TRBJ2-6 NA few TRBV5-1 CASSHNGNSGANVLTF
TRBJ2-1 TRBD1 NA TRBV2 CATHGQANNEQFF
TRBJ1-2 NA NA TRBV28 CASSPPTSGLSGYTF
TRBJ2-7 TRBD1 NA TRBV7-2 CASSFRQGDYEQYF